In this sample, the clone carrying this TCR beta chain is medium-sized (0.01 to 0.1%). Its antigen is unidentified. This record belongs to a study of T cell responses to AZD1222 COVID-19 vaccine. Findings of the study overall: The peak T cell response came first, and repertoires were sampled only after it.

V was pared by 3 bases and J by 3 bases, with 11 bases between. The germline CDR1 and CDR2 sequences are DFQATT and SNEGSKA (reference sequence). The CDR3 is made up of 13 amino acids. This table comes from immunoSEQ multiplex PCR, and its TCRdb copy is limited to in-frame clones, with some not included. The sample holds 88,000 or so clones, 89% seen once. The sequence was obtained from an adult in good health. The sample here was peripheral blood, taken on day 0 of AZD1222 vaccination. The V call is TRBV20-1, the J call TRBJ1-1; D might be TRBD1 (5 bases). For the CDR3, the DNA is TGCAGTGCTAGTACAGGCCGGGACACTGAAGCTTTCTTT. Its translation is CSASTGRDTEAFF.